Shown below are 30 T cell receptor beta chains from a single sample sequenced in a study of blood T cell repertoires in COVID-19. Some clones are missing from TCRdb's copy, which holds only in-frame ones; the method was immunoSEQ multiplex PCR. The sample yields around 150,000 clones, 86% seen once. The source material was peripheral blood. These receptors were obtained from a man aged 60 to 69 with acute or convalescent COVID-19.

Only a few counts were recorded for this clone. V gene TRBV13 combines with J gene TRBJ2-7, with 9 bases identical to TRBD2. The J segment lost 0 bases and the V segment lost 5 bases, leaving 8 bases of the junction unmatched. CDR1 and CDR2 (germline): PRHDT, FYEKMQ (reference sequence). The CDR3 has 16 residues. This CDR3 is CASSRTSGSDSYEQYF. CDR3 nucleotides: TGTGCCAGCAGCCGAACTAGCGGGTCAGACTCCTACGAGCAGTACTTC.

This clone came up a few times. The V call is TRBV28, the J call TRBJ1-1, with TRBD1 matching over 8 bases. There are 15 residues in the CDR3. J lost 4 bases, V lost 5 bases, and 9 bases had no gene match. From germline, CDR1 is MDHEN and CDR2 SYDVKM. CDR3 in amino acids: CASSRRTGSTTEAFF. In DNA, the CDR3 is TGTGCCAGCAGTCGCAGGACAGGGAGCACCACTGAAGCTTTCTTT.

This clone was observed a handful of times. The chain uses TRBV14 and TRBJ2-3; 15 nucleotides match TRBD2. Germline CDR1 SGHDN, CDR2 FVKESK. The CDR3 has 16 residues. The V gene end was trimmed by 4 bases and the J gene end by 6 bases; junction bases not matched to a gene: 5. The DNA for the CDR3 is TGTGCCAGCAGCCCAGGGACTAGCGGGAGGAAGGATACGCAGTATTTT. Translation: CASSPGTSGRKDTQYF.

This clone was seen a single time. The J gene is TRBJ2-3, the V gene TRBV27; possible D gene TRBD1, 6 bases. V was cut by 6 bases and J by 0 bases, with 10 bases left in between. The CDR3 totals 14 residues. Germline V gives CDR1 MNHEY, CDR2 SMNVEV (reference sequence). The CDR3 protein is CASSRTESTDTQYF. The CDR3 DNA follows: TGTGCCAGCAGCCGGACAGAGAGCACAGATACGCAGTATTTT.

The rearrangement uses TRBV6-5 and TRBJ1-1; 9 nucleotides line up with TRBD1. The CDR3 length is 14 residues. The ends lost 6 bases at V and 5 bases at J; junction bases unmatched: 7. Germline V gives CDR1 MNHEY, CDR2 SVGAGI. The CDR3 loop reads CASSPTGGGTEAFF. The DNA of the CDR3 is TGTGCCAGCAGCCCCACAGGGGGCGGGACTGAAGCTTTCTTT.

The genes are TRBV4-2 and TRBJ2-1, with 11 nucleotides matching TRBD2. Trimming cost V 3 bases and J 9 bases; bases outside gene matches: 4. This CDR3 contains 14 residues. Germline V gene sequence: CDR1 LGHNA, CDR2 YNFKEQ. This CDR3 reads CASSHSLAGVEQFF. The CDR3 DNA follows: TGTGCCAGCAGCCATTCACTAGCGGGAGTTGAGCAGTTCTTC.

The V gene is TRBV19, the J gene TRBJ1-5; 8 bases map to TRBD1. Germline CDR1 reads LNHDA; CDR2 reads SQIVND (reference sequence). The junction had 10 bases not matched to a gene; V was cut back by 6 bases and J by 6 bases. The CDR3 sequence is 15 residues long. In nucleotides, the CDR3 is TGTGCCAGTAGCCCGTCCGGACAGGGACTTCAGCCCCAGCATTTT. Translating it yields CASSPSGQGLQPQHF.

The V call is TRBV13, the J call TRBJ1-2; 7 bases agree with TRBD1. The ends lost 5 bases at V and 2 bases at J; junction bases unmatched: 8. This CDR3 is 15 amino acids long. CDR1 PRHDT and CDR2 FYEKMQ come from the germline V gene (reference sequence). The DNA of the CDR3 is TGTGCCAGCAGCCATCCCACGACAGGGAACTATGGCTACACCTTC. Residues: CASSHPTTGNYGYTF. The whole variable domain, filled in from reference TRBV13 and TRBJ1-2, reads AAGVIQSPRHLIKEKRETATLKCYPIPRHDTVYWYQQGPGQDPQFLISFYEKMQSDKGSIPDRFSAQQFSDYHSELNMSSLELGDSALYFCASSHPTTGNYGYTFGSGTRLTVV.

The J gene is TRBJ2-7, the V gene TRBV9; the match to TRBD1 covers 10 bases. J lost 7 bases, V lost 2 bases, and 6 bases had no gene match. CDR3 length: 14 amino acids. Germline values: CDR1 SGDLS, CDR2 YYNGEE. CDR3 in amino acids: CASSVDRGHQEQYF. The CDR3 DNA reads TGTGCCAGCAGCGTTGACAGGGGGCATCAGGAGCAGTACTTC.

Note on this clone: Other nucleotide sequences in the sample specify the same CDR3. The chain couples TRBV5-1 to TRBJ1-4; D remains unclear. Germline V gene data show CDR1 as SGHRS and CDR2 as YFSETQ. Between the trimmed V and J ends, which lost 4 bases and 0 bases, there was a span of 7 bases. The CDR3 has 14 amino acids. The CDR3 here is CASSRTATNEKLFF. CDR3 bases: TGCGCCAGCAGCAGGACTGCAACTAATGAAAAACTGTTTTTT.

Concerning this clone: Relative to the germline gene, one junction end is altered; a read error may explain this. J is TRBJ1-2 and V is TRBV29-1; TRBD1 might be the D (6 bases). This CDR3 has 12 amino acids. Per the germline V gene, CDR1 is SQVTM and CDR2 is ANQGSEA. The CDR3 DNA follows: TGCAGCGCCGGACAGTCCCAGGGGATGATGTCCTTC. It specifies CSAGQSQGMMSF.

The CDR3 bases are TGTGCCAGCAGTTTCTGGAGCACTGAAGCTTTCTTT. Amino acids: CASSFWSTEAFF. The J gene is TRBJ1-1, the V gene TRBV28; D gene unclear. The CDR3 sequence is 12 residues long. V lost 3 bases and J lost 4, with 6 bases in between. From germline, CDR1 is MDHEN and CDR2 SYDVKM.

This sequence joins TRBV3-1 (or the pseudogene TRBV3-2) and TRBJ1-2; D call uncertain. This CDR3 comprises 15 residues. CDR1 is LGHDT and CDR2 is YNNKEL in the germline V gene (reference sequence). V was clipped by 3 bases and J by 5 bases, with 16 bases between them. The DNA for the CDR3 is TGTGCCAGCAGCCAGGAACTGGGAGGGATGTATGGCTACACCTTC. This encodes CASSQELGGMYGYTF.

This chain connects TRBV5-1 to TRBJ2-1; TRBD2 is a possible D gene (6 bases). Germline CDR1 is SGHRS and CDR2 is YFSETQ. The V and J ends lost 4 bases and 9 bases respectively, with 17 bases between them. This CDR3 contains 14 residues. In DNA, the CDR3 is TGCGCCAGCAGCCCCCGGGACTGGTCCGGTGAGCAGTTCTTC. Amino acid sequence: CASSPRDWSGEQFF.

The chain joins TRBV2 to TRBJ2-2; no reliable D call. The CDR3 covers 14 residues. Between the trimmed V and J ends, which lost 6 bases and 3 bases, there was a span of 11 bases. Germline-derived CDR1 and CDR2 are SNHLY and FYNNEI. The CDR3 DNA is TGTGCCAGCAGGATACAGCTCGACACCGGGGAGCTGTTTTTT. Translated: CASRIQLDTGELFF.

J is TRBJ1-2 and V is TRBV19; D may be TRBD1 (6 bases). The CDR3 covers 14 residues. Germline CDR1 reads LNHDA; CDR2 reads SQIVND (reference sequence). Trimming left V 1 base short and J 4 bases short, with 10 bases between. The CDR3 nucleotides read TGTGCCAGTAGTATAGCTGGGGGCACCTATGGCTACACCTTC. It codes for CASSIAGGTYGYTF.

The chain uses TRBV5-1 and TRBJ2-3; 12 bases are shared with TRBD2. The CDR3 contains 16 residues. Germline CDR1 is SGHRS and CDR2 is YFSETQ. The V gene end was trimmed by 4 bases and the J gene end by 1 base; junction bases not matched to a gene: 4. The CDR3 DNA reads TGCGCCAGCAGCATGGGGACTAGCGGGCGCACAGATACGCAGTATTTT. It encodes CASSMGTSGRTDTQYF.

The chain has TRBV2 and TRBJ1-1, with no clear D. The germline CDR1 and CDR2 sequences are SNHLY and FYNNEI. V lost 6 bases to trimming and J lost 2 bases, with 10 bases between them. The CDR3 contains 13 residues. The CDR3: CASRADGNTEAFF. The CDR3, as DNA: TGTGCCAGCAGAGCGGACGGAAACACTGAAGCTTTCTTT.

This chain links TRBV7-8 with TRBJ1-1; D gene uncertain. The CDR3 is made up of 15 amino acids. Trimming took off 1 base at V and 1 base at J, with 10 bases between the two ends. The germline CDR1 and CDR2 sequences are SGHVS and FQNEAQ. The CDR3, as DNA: TGTGCCAGCAGCTTAGGGGCTACCGGGAACACTGAAGCTTTCTTT. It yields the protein CASSLGATGNTEAFF.

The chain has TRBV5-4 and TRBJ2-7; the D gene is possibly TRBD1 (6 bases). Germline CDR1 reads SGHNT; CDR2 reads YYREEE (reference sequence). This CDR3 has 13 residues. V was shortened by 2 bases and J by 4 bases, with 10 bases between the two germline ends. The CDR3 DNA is TGTGCCAGCAGCTTTAGGGGGTCATACGAGCAGTACTTC. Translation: CASSFRGSYEQYF. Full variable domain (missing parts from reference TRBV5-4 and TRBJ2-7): ETGVTQSPTHLIKTRGQQVTLRCSSQSGHNTVSWYQQALGQGPQFIFQYYREEENGRGNFPPRFSGLQFPNYSSELNVNALELDDSALYLCASSFRGSYEQYFGPGTRLTVT.

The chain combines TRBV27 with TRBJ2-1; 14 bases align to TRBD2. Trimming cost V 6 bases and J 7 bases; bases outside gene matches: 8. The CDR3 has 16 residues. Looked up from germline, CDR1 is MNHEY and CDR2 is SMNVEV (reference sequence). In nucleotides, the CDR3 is TGTGCCAGCAGATTTTTGACTAGCGGGAGGGGGAATGAGCAGTTCTTC. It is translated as CASRFLTSGRGNEQFF.

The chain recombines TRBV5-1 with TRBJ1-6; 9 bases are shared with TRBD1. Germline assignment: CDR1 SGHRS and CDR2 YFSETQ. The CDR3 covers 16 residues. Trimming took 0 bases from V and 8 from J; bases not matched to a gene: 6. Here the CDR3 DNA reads TGCGCCAGCAGCTTGGCCGGGACAGGGCCTGATTCACCCCTCCACTTT. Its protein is CASSLAGTGPDSPLHF.

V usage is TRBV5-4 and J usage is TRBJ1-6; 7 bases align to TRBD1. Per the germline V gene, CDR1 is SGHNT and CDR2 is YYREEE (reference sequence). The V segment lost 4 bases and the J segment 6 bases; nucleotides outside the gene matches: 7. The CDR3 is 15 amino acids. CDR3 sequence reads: CASSPGQSLNSPLHF. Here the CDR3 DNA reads TGTGCCAGCAGCCCGGGACAGTCTCTTAATTCACCCCTCCACTTT.

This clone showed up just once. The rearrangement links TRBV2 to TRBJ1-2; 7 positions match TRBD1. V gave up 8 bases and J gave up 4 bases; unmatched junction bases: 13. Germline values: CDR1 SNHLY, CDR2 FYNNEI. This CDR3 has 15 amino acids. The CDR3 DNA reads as TGTGCCAGCTATGATGAGGGGGCGACGGGCTATGGCTACACCTTC. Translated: CASYDEGATGYGYTF. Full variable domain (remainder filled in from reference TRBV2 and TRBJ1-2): EPEVTQTPSHQVTQMGQEVILRCVPISNHLYFYWYRQILGQKVEFLVSFYNNEISEKSEIFDDQFSVERPDGSNFTLKIRSTKLEDSAMYFCASYDEGATGYGYTFGSGTRLTVV.

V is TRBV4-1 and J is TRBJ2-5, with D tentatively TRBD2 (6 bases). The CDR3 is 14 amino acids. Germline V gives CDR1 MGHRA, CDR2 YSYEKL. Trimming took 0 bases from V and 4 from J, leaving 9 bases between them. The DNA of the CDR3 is TGCGCCAGCAGCCAAGATAGCGGCCGAGAGACCCAGTACTTC. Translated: CASSQDSGRETQYF.

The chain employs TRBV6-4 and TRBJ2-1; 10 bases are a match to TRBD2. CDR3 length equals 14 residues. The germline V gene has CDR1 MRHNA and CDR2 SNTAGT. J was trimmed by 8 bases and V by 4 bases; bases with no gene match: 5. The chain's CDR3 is CASSGLAGAHEQFF. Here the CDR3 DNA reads TGTGCCAGCAGTGGGCTAGCGGGAGCCCATGAGCAGTTCTTC.

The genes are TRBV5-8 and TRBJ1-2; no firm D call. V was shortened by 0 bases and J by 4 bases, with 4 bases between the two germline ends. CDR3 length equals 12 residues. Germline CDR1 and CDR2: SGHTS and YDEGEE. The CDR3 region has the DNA TGTGCCAGCAGCTTGGCCAGCTATGGCTACACCTTC. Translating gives CASSLASYGYTF.

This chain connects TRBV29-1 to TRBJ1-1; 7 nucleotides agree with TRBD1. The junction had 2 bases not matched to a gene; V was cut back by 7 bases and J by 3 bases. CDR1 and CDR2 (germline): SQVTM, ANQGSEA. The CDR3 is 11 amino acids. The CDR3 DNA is TGCAGCGGACAGGGCTACACTGAAGCTTTCTTT. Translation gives CSGQGYTEAFF.

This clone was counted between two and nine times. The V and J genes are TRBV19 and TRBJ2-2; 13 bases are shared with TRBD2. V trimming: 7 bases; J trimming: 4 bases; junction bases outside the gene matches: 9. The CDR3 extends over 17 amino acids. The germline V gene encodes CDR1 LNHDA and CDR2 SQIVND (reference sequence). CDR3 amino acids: CASNPTSGRMGTGELFF. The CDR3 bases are TGTGCCAGTAACCCGACTAGCGGGAGGATGGGCACCGGGGAGCTGTTTTTT.

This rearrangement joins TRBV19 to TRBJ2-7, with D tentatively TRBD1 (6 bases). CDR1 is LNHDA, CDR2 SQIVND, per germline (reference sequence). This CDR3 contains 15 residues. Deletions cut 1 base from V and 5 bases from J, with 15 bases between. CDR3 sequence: CASSIVGQGRHEQYF. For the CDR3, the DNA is TGTGCCAGTAGTATAGTCGGCCAGGGGAGACACGAGCAGTACTTC.